This T cell receptor beta chain was profiled in a study of cytomegalovirus exposure and HLA in healthy donors (dated by TCRdb to 2016 to 2017). Regarding the research as a whole: According to an earlier analysis of several hundred of the donors, roughly 180 million T cells yielded over 90 million unique TCR beta sequences and about 300 Gb of sequence data. An early release that covered some 630 HLA-typed donors contained around 330 gigabases of sequencing data and 65 million to 100 million unique TCR sequences. Of the 350 to 450 genotyped donors, 65% to 90% were placed in the genetic ancestry cluster associated with self-reported Caucasian donors. The study was designed to test whether signatures of past pathogen exposure could be identified by cataloging public T cell receptors. Using immunosequencing, the study profiled T cell repertoires from 500 to 800 subjects and related those repertoires to cytomegalovirus serostatus. Along with the 666-subject first cohort, a separate validation cohort of more than 90 different subjects was used. The study combined high-throughput TCR immunosequencing, statistical association of individual TCRs with disease status, and machine learning to predict cytomegalovirus infection status. A later analysis re-examined previously published TCR beta repertoires from hundreds of donors and added high-resolution HLA genotyping to investigate patterns of TCR occurrence. In the later analysis, no new phenotypic data were used to find candidate immune exposures; instead, reliance was placed on TCR beta sequences and their occurrence across donors. An earlier analysis of 587 of the donors applied high-throughput TCR beta sequencing to assess whether each TCR beta V gene segment acted as functional or pseudogenic. Donor age, sex, ethnicity and CMV serostatus were compiled alongside the repertoire data. A later genetic analysis took genome-wide SNP genotypes for 398 of the 666 donors and used that subset as a discovery cohort. All discovery cohort repertoires had been generated on a single sequencing platform. Both class I and class II loci were covered by HLA typing, at four-digit resolution. Typing coverage differed by locus: A, B, C, DRB1 and DQB1 were typed in roughly 629-630 donors, DQA1 in approximately 520, DPA1 in 606, and DPB1 in 400 to 480. About five DR-DQ haplotypes were treated as single units for association and clustering because of strong linkage in the cohort. Across 300 to 400 genotyped donors of the cohort, an average of roughly 250,000 unique TCR beta nucleotide sequences per donor were sequenced, and approximately 17% of those sequences were non-productive.

CDR1 and CDR2 are drawn from the germline V gene: SQVTM, ANQGSEA. The junction shows trimming of 4 bases on V and 0 bases on J, plus 6 bases between the germline ends. Reading from cysteine to phenylalanine, the CDR3 counts 12 amino acids. Of the read, only the CDR3 DNA is kept; its 36 bases are in frame from base 1. Regarding this clone: There is no known antigen for this receptor. No base quality information exists; no much larger clone differs at one position.

Here is what the overall study found, with its caveats: In a later analysis, most CMV-associated TCR beta chains were found to appear HLA-restricted, with HLA associations seemingly driven largely by CMV exposure. A further reported finding was that TCR beta sequences accurately predicted the HLA-A and HLA-B alleles for most subjects in the first cohort. When HLA alleles, especially DR and DQ, strongly co-occurred, attributing TCR associations to individual alleles was difficult. Presence/absence analyses assumed roughly uniform sequencing depth across donors, an assumption that may not hold. Only TCR beta chains were sequenced in this cohort, and the absence of alpha or paired-chain data limited detectable features. The authors suggested that the approach could potentially be generalized to other disease states and immunological phenotypes. The earlier analysis of about 600 of the donors excluded approximately 17 rarely observed V segments, including chromosome 9 orphons, because counts were too low. A later analysis found that HLA-associated TCR beta chains were more clonally expanded and had lower generation probabilities than equally common non-associated chains. In an earlier analysis of 587 of the donors, most TCR beta V segments appeared in productive rearrangements about 87% or about 30% of the time, broadly matching IMGT annotations. According to a later analysis, parvovirus B19, influenza, CMV and Epstein-Barr virus appeared linked to several top co-occurrence clusters. Because HLA typing was unavailable for some donors at each locus, only the typed subset was used in association tests. V-gene and J-gene trimming of TCR beta chains was associated with a missense DCLRE1C variant in a later genetic analysis, and the association was replicated in an independent cohort. For the cohort, immune exposure information was limited to CMV serostatus. A later analysis associated about 18,000 TCR beta sequences with specific HLA alleles at a false discovery rate of 0.05. The classifier was reported to diagnose cytomegalovirus status with high specificity and sensitivity in both the original and validation cohorts. According to a later analysis, TCR association rates differed among HLA loci, with DRB1 alleles showing the most associated TCRs and HLA-C alleles showing the fewest. Most TCR sequences were seen in very few donors, while some public TCRs were found in many individuals. Correlated functional status among segregating V segments might be attributable to linkage disequilibrium, but an unknown experimental factor could not be ruled out. According to a later genetic analysis, donors in an Asian-associated ancestry cluster had fewer N-insertions in productive TCRs than the roughly 670-donor mean. In vitro tests confirmed that three of the cytomegalovirus-associated TCR beta chains recognize cytomegalovirus antigens. The 87-base-pair reads could not distinguish some IMGT-functional V segments, including TRBV6-2 and TRBV6-3, so those segments were excluded. A group of highly shared sequence variants was considered likely to be a technical artifact of the sequencing pipeline. The study listed 150 to 200 TCR beta chains as associated with cytomegalovirus.

The library was produced with the immunoSEQ multiplex PCR assay. For the multiplex PCR, a mixture combining 60 forward primers for TCR Vbeta segments and 13 reverse primers for TCR Jbeta segments was used. Amplification of the CDR3 region of rearranged TCR beta genes was performed with a multiplex PCR assay on genomic DNA. The amplified TCR beta libraries were sequenced on the Illumina HiSeq System as 87-base-pair reads. In the source study's methods: A later analysis counted some 74 million unique TCR beta chains across the 666 repertoires, and about 10 million of these chains were shared by at least two donors. A nearest-neighbor algorithm error-corrected the raw reads and collapsed the reads into unique sequences, merging closely related sequences to remove PCR and sequencing errors. V, D and J gene segments were assigned by aligning CDR3 sequences to IMGT reference sequences. For a sequence to be retained, a match of at least six nucleotides to both a V gene segment and a J gene segment was required. A rearrangement was called productive if the CDR3 had no stop codons and remained in frame with V and J, and every other rearrangement was called non-productive. CDR3 was defined by IMGT convention, running from the second conserved V-encoded cysteine to the conserved J-encoded phenylalanine. The earlier analysis of fewer than 700 of the donors excluded sequences that lacked an unambiguous match to a single V gene segment. An earlier analysis of a few hundred of the donors classified V segments as functional when productive rearrangements were above 56.7% and as segregating when the standard deviation between donors was above 5%. To diagnose cytomegalovirus status from the catalog of TCR beta chain sequences, a statistical classification framework was built. In a later analysis, V and J genes were assigned by comparing TCR nucleotide sequences against IMGT/GENE-DB human TR gene sequences. In a later analysis, CDR3 sequences and most-parsimonious VDJ recombination scenarios were assigned using the TCRdist pipeline. In a later analysis, every TCR beta chain was defined by the combination of its CDR3 amino acid sequence and its V-gene family, and reads without a unique V-gene family were dropped. A later analysis removed 500 to 600 highly shared, low-generation-probability nucleotide sequences to deal with suspected cross-contamination and a sequencing artifact. A later analysis calculated a clonal expansion index for each public chain from normalized within-repertoire ranks of inferred template counts. A later analysis computed generation probabilities with a VDJ recombination model fitted to out-of-frame rearrangements, and checked the results against IGoR. In a later analysis, hypergeometric tests were used to score TCR-TCR, TCR-HLA and TCR-CMV co-occurrence, with a repertoire-size bias correction applied to TCR pairs. In a later analysis, false discovery rates were estimated by permuting HLA or CMV assignments 20 times. A later analysis grouped co-occurring TCRs with DBSCAN, adding TCRdist sequence similarity when clustering within HLA-allele-positive subsets. Co-occurrence clustering excluded repertoires with fewer than 30,000 or more than 120,000 public chains, plus five with anomalous nucleotide sharing. The clones in this table, taken by TCRdb from immuneACCESS, are in-frame only. Not every clone is retained; where verified, under half of the shortfall comes from an unresolved V gene, and the cause of the rest is unknown. V and J calls and clone size are as listed in that table; D and trimming were resolved from the DNA. This sample comprises about 160,000 clones, around 80% of them detected only once. The biggest ten clones account for 2.5% to 4% of the sample.

The cohort was made up of roughly 670 healthy bone marrow donors. At the time of sampling, all cohort members were nominally healthy, though unrecorded immune exposures were likely present. The donor tested CMV seropositive, placing the donor among the 310 or so seropositive members of the cohort. Each donor provided a peripheral blood sample, and peripheral blood mononuclear cells were used for TCR beta sequencing. Genomic DNA was extracted from the blood cell samples with the Qiagen DNeasy Blood Extraction Kit. The chain uses TRBV29-1 and TRBJ1-1; the D gene remains uncertain. The receptor's source is a woman aged 45-65 years in good health and CMV-seropositive. Sample: PBMCs. The DNA sequence is given as TGCAGCGTTGTAGTACTGAACACTGAAGCTTTCTTT. It encodes CSVVVLNTEAFF.